This T cell receptor beta chain was sequenced in a study of blood T cell repertoires in COVID-19. On the study more broadly: Acute and convalescent COVID-19 specimens originated in the United States, Italy and Spain. Sample material is recorded as cDNA or gDNA derived from T cells, B-cell-depleted T cells, or PBMCs.

Germline lookup yields CDR1 SGHAT and CDR2 FQNNGV. This CDR3 is 15 amino acids long. V shed 5 bases and J shed 0 bases, with 10 bases lying between them. The assay was immunoSEQ multiplex PCR, and TCRdb's table has in-frame clones only and misses some. The data show some 150,000 clones, with 86% seen just once and approximately 4.5% held by the top ten. The sequence derives from a man aged 50-59 years who had recovered from COVID-19. The chain recombines TRBV11-2 with TRBJ1-4; D not certain. Sequencing was done on a sample of PBMCs or T cells enriched from blood (not recorded which). The DNA of the CDR3 is TGTGCCAGCAGCCGACACCTTCCAACTAATGAAAAACTGTTTTTT. This translates into CASSRHLPTNEKLFF.